This T cell receptor beta chain was captured by sequencing in a study of shared clonotypes between healthy human individuals. Overall study findings and caveats: Limitation of the genetic and exposure-history diversity represented came from the few donors.

This clone was counted a single time. Antigen unknown. J lost 6 bases, V lost 7 bases, and 8 bases had no gene match. CDR3 length equals 13 residues. Germline CDR1 is LNHDA and CDR2 is SQIVND (reference sequence). Deep level was the assay's run setting. Sorted-subset replicate PCRs used 200 to 250 ng DNA, about 30,000 T cell genomes. Clones were sequenced by immunoSEQ multiplex PCR, and TCRdb holds only the in-frame ones, with some missing. The table has approximately 980,000 clones, more than 75% seen once. The investigators split CD4+ cells into a CD45RA+ naive subset and a CD45RA-negative memory subset.

The specimen was memory CD4+ T cells sorted from blood. Described subset: CD45RA-negative fraction. The TCR originated in a man aged 18 to 30 in good health. The chain joins TRBV19 to TRBJ1-2; TRBD1 aligns across 7 bases. In DNA form, the CDR3 reads TGTGCCAGTACAAAGGACAGGACAGATGGCTACACCTTC. It is translated as CASTKDRTDGYTF. Drawing the rest from reference TRBV19 and TRBJ1-2, the complete variable domain is DGGITQSPKYLFRKEGQNVTLSCEQNLNHDAMYWYRQDPGQGLRLIYYSQIVNDFQKGDIAEGYSVSREKKESFPLTVTSAQKNPTAFYLCASTKDRTDGYTFGSGTRLTVV.